This T cell receptor beta chain appears in the sequencing data of a study of OX40 agonist ivuxolimab in advanced cancers. Whole-study context: The dose of intravenous ivuxolimab that patients received every 2 weeks ranged from 0.01 to 10 mg/kg. Treatment received earlier with anti-PD-1, anti-PD-L1 or anti-CTLA-4 agents was allowed, and 40% had some. Whole-study results and caveats: Certain nonresponders likewise exhibited a low normalized T-cell clonal expansion. Among T cells, CD8+ cells averaged more expanded clones than CD4+ cells.

CDR1 LGHNA and CDR2 YNFKEQ come from the germline V gene. This CDR3 is 15 amino acids long. V lost 7 bases, J lost 1 base, and 14 bases lay in between. Libraries were prepared by immunoSEQ multiplex PCR; TCRdb keeps only in-frame clonotypes and omits some of them. The sample records some 70,000 clones, approximately 80% being singletons. A note on this clone: Its cognate antigen is unknown.

This TCR was sampled from an adult with an advanced solid tumor such as melanoma, head and neck, liver or kidney cancer. The specimen was CD4+ or CD8+ T cells sorted from blood, collected in a trial of the OX40 agonist ivuxolimab. The rearrangement links TRBV4-2 to TRBJ2-1, with D possibly matching TRBD2 (6 bases). The CDR3 reads CASTPGGISYNEQFF. Written as DNA, the CDR3 is TGTGCCAGCACCCCCGGGGGTATTTCCTACAATGAGCAGTTCTTC.